Here is one TCR beta chain with its context. The sample comes from a study of T cell responses to AZD1222 COVID-19 vaccine. TCRdb's copy holds only in-frame clones and misses some; the assay was immunoSEQ multiplex PCR. The data contain 130,000 or so clones, roughly nine tenths of them seen just once; the ten biggest clones take up 2.9%. Trimming pared 7 bases from V and 5 bases from J, leaving 14 bases between. CDR3 size: 13 residues. The germline V gene has CDR1 GTSNPN and CDR2 SVGIG (reference sequence). The sequence came from an adult in good health. The chain couples TRBV30 to TRBJ1-4; D not resolved. The starting material was peripheral blood, obtained on day 0 of AZD1222 vaccination. The CDR3 DNA sequence: TGTGCCTCGTCCGCAGGCGACAATGAAAAACTGTTTTTT. Translating it yields CASSAGDNEKLFF.